This T cell receptor beta chain was captured by sequencing in a study of cytomegalovirus exposure and HLA in healthy donors. Findings of the study overall: Generally TCR sequences proved uncommon, though certain public TCRs appeared in numerous donors.

CDR1 is LNHDA and CDR2 is SQIVND in the germline V gene (reference sequence). V dropped 9 bases and J dropped 2 bases, with 8 bases sitting between them. This CDR3 has 13 amino acids. As concerns this clone: The antigen is not known.

The PCR employed 60 Vbeta primers together with 13 Jbeta primers. Some clones are missing from TCRdb's copy, which holds only in-frame ones; the method was immunoSEQ multiplex PCR. Altogether 200,000 to 250,000 clones are present, about 80% being singletons, with the ten largest covering about 0.58%. The material sequenced was PBMCs. This sequence was found in a woman in her thirties or forties in good health and CMV-seronegative. This rearrangement joins TRBV19 to TRBJ1-6; no firm D call. Here the CDR3 DNA reads TGTGCCAGCGGAGTGGCCTATAATTCACCCCTCCACTTT. Translating it yields CASGVAYNSPLHF.